The 9 T cell receptor beta chains below all came from one sample that was sequenced in a study of shared clonotypes between healthy human individuals (dated by TCRdb to 2020 to 2022). The method behind the library was the immunoSEQ multiplex PCR assay. What TCRdb holds here is the immuneACCESS table cut down to in-frame rearrangements. Part of the clones is not present; checked against another copy, under half of the missing clones reflect an unresolved V gene, and the others are unexplained. Recorded for this sample are around 750,000 clones; approximately 74% of them occurred a single time. Over 1.5% of the sample rests with the top ten. The sequenced sample was memory CD4+ T cells sorted from blood. The sample's cell subset or site, from its label and the paper: CD45RA-negative fraction. These receptors were obtained from a woman aged 25 to 39 in good health.

This clone showed up just a few times. V is TRBV28 and J is TRBJ2-6; TRBD1 is a possible D gene (6 bases). Per germline, CDR1 MDHEN and CDR2 SYDVKM. Between the trimmed V and J ends, which lost 5 bases and 1 base, there was a span of 24 bases. CDR3 length: 20 amino acids. The CDR3 loop reads CASSQHPGQQLGSGANVLTF. The CDR3 DNA sequence: TGTGCCAGCAGTCAACACCCGGGACAACAGCTGGGGTCTGGGGCCAACGTCCTGACTTTC. Full variable domain (missing parts from reference TRBV28 and TRBJ2-6): DVKVTQSSRYLVKRTGEKVFLECVQDMDHENMFWYRQDPGLGLRLIYFSYDVKMKEKGDIPEGYSVSREKKERFSLILESASTNQTSMYLCASSQHPGQQLGSGANVLTFGAGSRLTVL.

This chain connects TRBV25-1 to TRBJ2-1, with 7 positions matching TRBD1. CDR1 MGHDK and CDR2 SYGVNS come from the germline V gene. The V segment lost 4 bases and the J segment 7 bases; nucleotides outside the gene matches: 1. The CDR3 consists of 12 residues. The CDR3 loop is CASSVTGNEQFF. DNA of the CDR3: TGTGCCAGCAGTGTGACAGGGAATGAGCAGTTCTTC.

The chain uses TRBV2 and TRBJ2-1; 11 positions agree with TRBD2. The germline CDR1 and CDR2 sequences are SNHLY and FYNNEI. V trimming: 3 bases; J trimming: 0 bases; junction bases outside the gene matches: 16. The CDR3 has 21 amino acids. As DNA, the CDR3 is TGTGCCAGCAGTGAGGTAGGCTATCCTAGCGGGAGGAAGAGCTCCTACAATGAGCAGTTCTTC. Translated, it gives CASSEVGYPSGRKSSYNEQFF.

Concerning this clone itself: One end of the junction fails to match germline, which may point to a read error. J is TRBJ2-2 and V is TRBV5-1; no firm D call. CDR1 SGHRS and CDR2 YFSETQ come from the germline V gene. The CDR3 length is 17 residues. In nucleotides, the CDR3 is TGCGCCAACAGCTTGGCGGCGCCAGAAGTAAACACCGGGGAGCTGTTTTTT. Amino acid sequence: CANSLAAPEVNTGELFF.

The chain has TRBV5-5 and TRBJ2-7, with D possibly matching TRBD1 (6 bases). CDR3 size: 14 residues. Trimming cost V 2 bases and J 3 bases, with 12 bases left between them. CDR1 SGHKS and CDR2 YYEKEE come from the germline V gene (reference sequence). CDR3 sequence reads: CASSLGGWLYEQYF. The CDR3 region has the DNA TGTGCCAGCAGCTTAGGGGGATGGCTCTACGAGCAGTACTTC.

The chain recombines TRBV9 with TRBJ2-2; D is unclear. There are 13 residues in the CDR3. Germline CDR1 and CDR2: SGDLS and YYNGEE. Trimming cost V 0 bases and J 6 bases, with 6 bases left between them. In nucleotides, the CDR3 is TGTGCCAGCAGCGTAGCGTCTGCCGGGGAGCTGTTTTTT. This sequence encodes CASSVASAGELFF.

The rearrangement joins TRBV25-1 to TRBJ2-3; no clear D gene. In germline, CDR1 is MGHDK, CDR2 SYGVNS. Trimming removed 3 bases at V and 5 bases at J, with 18 bases between. The CDR3 length is 16 residues. The CDR3 DNA reads as TGTGCCAGCAGTGACCTCCGGGCTCGAGGAAAAGATACGCAGTATTTT. Its protein is CASSDLRARGKDTQYF.

The gene calls are TRBV5-1 and TRBJ1-1, with D tentatively TRBD1 (6 bases). Germline V gene sequence: CDR1 SGHRS, CDR2 YFSETQ. V gave up 7 bases and J gave up 4 bases, with 14 bases separating them. There are 13 residues in the CDR3. In nucleotides, the CDR3 is TGCGCCAGCGGGAACAGGGAGGCCACTGAAGCTTTCTTT. It translates to CASGNREATEAFF.

V is TRBV28 and J is TRBJ2-1; the match to TRBD2 covers 14 bases. Germline trimming cut 4 bases from V and 7 bases from J; bases unmatched to any gene: 3. CDR1 MDHEN and CDR2 SYDVKM come from the germline V gene. The CDR3 consists of 15 residues. Written as DNA, the CDR3 is TGTGCCAGCAGTTCCCGGACTAGCGGGAGGAATGAGCAGTTCTTC. This sequence encodes CASSSRTSGRNEQFF.